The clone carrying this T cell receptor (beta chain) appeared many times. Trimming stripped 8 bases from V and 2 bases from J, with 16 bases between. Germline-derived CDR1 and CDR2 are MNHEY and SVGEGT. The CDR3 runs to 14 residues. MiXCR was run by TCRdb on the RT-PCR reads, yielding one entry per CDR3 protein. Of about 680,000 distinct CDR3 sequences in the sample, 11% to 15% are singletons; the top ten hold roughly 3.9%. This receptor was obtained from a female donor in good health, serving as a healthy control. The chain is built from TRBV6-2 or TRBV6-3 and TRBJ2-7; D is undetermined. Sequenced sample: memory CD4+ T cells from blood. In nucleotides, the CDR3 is TGTGCCAGCTGCCAACGGACCCCGCCCTACGAGCAGTACTTC. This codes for CASCQRTPPYEQYF.